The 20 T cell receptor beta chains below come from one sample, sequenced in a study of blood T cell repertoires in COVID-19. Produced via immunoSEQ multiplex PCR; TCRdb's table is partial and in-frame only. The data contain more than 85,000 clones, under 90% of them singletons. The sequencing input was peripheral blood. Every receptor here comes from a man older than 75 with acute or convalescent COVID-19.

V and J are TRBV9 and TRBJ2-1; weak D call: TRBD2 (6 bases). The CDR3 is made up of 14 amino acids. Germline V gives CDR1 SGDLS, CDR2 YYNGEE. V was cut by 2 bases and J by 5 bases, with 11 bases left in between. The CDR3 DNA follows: TGTGCCAGCAGCGTTGGCGGGGCGCACAATGAGCAGTTCTTC. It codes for CASSVGGAHNEQFF.

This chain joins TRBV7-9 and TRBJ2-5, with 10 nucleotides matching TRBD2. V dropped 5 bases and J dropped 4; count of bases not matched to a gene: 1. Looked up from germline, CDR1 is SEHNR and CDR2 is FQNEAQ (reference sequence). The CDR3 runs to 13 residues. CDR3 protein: CASSRTSGETQYF. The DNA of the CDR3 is TGTGCCAGCAGCCGGACTAGCGGAGAGACCCAGTACTTC.

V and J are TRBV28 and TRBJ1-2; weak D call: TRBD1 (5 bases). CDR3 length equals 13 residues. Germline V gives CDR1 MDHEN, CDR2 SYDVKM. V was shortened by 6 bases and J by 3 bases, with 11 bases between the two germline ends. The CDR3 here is CASSPPQDYGYTF. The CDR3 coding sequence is TGTGCCAGCAGCCCCCCACAGGACTATGGCTACACCTTC.

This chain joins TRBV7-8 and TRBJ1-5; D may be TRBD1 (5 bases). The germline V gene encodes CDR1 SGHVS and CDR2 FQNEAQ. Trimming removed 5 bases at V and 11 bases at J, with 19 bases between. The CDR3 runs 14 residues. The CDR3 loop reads CASSLGLSGSTQHF. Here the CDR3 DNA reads TGTGCCAGCAGCCTGGGACTCTCAGGATCGACCCAGCATTTT.

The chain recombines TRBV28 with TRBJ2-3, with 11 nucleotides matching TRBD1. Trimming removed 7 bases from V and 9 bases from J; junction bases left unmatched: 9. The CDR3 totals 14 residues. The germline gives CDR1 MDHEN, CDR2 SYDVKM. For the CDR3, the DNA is TGTGCCAGCACCAATGGACAGGGGGCTCGGACGCAGTATTTT. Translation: CASTNGQGARTQYF.

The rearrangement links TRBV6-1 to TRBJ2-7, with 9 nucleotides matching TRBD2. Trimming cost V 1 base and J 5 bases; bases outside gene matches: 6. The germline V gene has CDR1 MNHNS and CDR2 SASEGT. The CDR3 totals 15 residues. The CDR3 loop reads CASSEGVAGVDEQYF. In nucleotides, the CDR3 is TGTGCCAGCAGTGAAGGGGTAGCGGGAGTCGACGAGCAGTACTTC.

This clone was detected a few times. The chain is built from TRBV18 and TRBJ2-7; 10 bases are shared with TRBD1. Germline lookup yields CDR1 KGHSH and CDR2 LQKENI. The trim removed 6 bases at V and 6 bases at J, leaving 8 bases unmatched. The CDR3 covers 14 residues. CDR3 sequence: CASSQGTGVIEQYF. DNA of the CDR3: TGTGCCAGCTCCCAGGGGACAGGGGTGATCGAGCAGTACTTC.

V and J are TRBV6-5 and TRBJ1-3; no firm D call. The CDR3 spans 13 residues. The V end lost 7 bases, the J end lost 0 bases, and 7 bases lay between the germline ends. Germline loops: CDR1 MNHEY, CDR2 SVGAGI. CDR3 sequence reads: CASTISSGNTIYF. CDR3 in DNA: TGTGCCAGCACGATTAGCTCTGGAAACACCATATATTTT.

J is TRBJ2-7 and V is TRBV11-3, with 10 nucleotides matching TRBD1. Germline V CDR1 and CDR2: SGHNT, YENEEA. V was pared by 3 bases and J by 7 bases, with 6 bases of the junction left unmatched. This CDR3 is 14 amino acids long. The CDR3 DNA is TGTGCCAGCAGCTTGGGGACAGGGGAGAGGGAGCAGTACTTC. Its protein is CASSLGTGEREQYF.

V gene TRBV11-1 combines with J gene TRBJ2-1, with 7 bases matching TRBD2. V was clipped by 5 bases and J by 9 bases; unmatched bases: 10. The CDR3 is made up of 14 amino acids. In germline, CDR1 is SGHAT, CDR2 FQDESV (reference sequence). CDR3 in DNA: TGTGCCAGCAGCCTAGACCGTGGGAGGGGTGAGCAGTTCTTC. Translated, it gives CASSLDRGRGEQFF.

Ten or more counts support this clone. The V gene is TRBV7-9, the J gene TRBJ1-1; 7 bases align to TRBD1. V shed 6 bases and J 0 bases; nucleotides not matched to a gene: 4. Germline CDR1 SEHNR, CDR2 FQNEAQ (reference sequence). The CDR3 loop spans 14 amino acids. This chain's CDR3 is CASRQGGLNTEAFF. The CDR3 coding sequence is TGTGCCAGCAGGCAGGGGGGCCTGAACACTGAAGCTTTCTTT.

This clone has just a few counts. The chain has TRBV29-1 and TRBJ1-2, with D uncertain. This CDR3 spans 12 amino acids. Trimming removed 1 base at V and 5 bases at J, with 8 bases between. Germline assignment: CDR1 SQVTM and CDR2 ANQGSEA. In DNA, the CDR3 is TGCAGCGTTGAAGGAGAGGGTTATGGCTACACCTTC. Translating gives CSVEGEGYGYTF.

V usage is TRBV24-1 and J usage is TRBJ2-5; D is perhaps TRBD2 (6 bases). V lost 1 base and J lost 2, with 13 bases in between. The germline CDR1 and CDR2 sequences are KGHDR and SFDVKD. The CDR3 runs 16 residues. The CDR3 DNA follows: TGTGCCACCAGTGATTTCGCGGGAAAGGGTCAAGAGACCCAGTACTTC. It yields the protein CATSDFAGKGQETQYF.

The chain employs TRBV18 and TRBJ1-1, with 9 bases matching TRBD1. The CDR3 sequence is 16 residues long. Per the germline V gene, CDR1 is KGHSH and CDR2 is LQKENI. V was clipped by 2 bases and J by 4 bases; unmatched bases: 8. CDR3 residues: CASSPTGGSSGTEAFF. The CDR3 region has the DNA TGTGCCAGCTCACCAACAGGGGGCTCGTCGGGCACTGAAGCTTTCTTT.

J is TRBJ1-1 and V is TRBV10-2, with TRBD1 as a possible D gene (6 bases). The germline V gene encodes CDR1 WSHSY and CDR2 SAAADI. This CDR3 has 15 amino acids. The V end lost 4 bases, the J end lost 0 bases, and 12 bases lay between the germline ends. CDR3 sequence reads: CASSVQGNMNTEAFF. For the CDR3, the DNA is TGCGCCAGCAGTGTACAGGGCAATATGAACACTGAAGCTTTCTTT.

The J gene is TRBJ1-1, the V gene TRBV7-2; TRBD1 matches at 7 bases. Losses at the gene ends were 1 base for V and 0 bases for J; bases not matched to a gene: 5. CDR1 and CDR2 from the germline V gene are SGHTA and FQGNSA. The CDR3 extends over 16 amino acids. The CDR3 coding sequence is TGTGCCAGCAGCTTAGTTAAGGGGGCGGTGAACACTGAAGCTTTCTTT. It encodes CASSLVKGAVNTEAFF.

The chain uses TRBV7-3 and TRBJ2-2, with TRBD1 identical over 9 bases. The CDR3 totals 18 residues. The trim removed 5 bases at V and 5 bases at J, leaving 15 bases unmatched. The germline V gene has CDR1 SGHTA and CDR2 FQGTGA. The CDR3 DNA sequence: TGTGCCAGCAGCCCCCTACCCACCGGGACAGGGAATACCGGGGAGCTGTTTTTT. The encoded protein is CASSPLPTGTGNTGELFF.

The CDR3 DNA sequence: TGTGCCAGCAGTGAAGAGACAGCTAATTCACCCCTCCACTTT. Translated, it gives CASSEETANSPLHF. The V call is TRBV2, the J call TRBJ1-6, with D possibly TRBD1 on 5 matching bases. CDR3 length equals 14 residues. The V end was cut by 1 base, the J end by 6 bases, with 7 bases between. The V gene's germline CDR1 is SNHLY and CDR2 FYNNEI.

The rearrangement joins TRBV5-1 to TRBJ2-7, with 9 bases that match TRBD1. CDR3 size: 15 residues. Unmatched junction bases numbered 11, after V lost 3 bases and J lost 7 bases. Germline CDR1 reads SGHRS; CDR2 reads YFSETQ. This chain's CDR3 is CASSSPGQGLLEQYF. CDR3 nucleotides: TGCGCCAGCAGCTCGCCGGGACAGGGCCTACTGGAGCAGTACTTC.

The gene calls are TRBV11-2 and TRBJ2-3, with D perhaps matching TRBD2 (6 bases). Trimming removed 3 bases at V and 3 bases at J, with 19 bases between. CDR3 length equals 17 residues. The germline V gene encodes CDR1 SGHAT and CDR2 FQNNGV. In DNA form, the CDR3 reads TGTGCCAGCAGCTTCCTCGGTGTGGAGGGGTGGACAGATACGCAGTATTTT. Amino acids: CASSFLGVEGWTDTQYF. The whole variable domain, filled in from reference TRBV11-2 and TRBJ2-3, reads EAGVAQSPRYKIIEKRQSVAFWCNPISGHATLYWYQQILGQGPKLLIQFQNNGVVDDSQLPKDRFSAERLKGVDSTLKIQPAKLEDSAVYLCASSFLGVEGWTDTQYFGPGTRLTVL.